This T cell receptor (beta chain) derives from a study of patients and donors after allogeneic stem cell transplantation. TCRdb independently ran MiXCR on the RT-PCR reads; one entry per CDR3 protein. The sample comprises about 57,000 distinct CDR3 sequences, 10% to 15% of which are singletons, and around 32% rests with the top ten. This clonotype was detected a few times. This CDR3 is built from 19 residues. Germline V gene lookup returns CDR1 MNHEY and CDR2 SMNVEV (reference sequence). V was cut by 5 bases and J by 1 base, with 24 bases left in between. Sequencing was done on a sample of blood, either unsorted or a sorted T cell fraction (not recorded which). This TCR derives from a human donor who was either an allogeneic HSCT recipient or a stem cell or donor lymphocyte infusion donor (not recorded which). It is not recorded whose cells these are; they may come from a transplant donor. The chain carries TRBV27 and TRBJ1-5; D possibly corresponds to TRBD1 (5 bases). The CDR3 DNA reads as TGTGCCAGCAGTATGGGACCAGGAAGATCTAGGGGCAGCAATCAGCCCCAGCATTTT. Protein: CASSMGPGRSRGSNQPQHF.